The 9 T cell receptor beta chains reported below all come from one sample, sequenced in a study of cytomegalovirus exposure and HLA in healthy donors. Amplification used 60 Vbeta primers and 13 Jbeta primers. Assay: immunoSEQ multiplex PCR; the TCRdb copy retains only in-frame clones and omits some. This table has under 150,000 clones, roughly 80% appearing once. Sequencing was done on a sample of PBMCs. Receptors were obtained from a man in his forties or fifties in good health and CMV-seropositive.

The V gene is TRBV6-5, the J gene TRBJ2-1, with 8 bases matching TRBD1. Trimming cost V 5 bases and J 8 bases; bases outside gene matches: 11. Germline CDR1 reads MNHEY; CDR2 reads SVGAGI. This CDR3 comprises 15 residues. CDR3 DNA: TGTGCCAGCAGTCCAGGACAGGGATTGCTCGATGAGCAGTTCTTC. Its protein is CASSPGQGLLDEQFF.

J is TRBJ1-1 and V is TRBV10-3; 8 bases map to TRBD1. After removal of 11 bases from V and 1 base from J, the junction contained 6 bases not matched to a gene. Per the germline V gene, CDR1 is ENHRY and CDR2 is SYGVKD. The CDR3 has 13 residues. As DNA, the CDR3 is TGTGCCTCATCCAGGGGGCCGAACACTGAAGCTTTCTTT. Its protein product is CASSRGPNTEAFF.

This clone has more than one count but fewer than ten. CDR3 coding DNA: TGTGCCAGCAGAAAACCAGGGGGGAATCAGCCCCAGCATTTT. It yields the protein CASRKPGGNQPQHF. The chain links TRBV28 to TRBJ1-5, with 7 positions matching TRBD1. The length of the CDR3 is 14 residues. The junction had 6 bases not matched to a gene; V was cut back by 6 bases and J by 4 bases. Germline V gene data show CDR1 as MDHEN and CDR2 as SYDVKM.

The chain recombines TRBV7-8 with TRBJ2-5; 11 nucleotides align to TRBD2. Germline V lookup: CDR1 SGHVS, CDR2 FQNEAQ. V lost 0 bases to trimming and J lost 4 bases; unmatched junction nucleotides: 7. There are 17 residues in the CDR3. The CDR3 protein is CASSLAPSGRRGETQYF. CDR3 nucleotide sequence: TGTGCCAGCAGCTTAGCCCCTAGCGGGAGGAGGGGAGAGACCCAGTACTTC.

This clone has just one count. Here the CDR3 DNA reads TGTGCCAGCAGTTTGGCGGGGCCGAAGCAGCCCCAGCATTTT. Its protein product is CASSLAGPKQPQHF. The chain links TRBV27 to TRBJ1-5, with D perhaps matching TRBD1 (5 bases). There are 14 residues in the CDR3. Trimming stripped 3 bases from V and 7 bases from J, with 13 bases between. CDR1 MNHEY and CDR2 SMNVEV come from the germline V gene (reference sequence).

V usage is TRBV7-2 and J usage is TRBJ1-4; TRBD1 aligns across 9 bases. In germline, CDR1 is SGHTA, CDR2 FQGNSA. This CDR3 spans 15 amino acids. Germline trimming cut 4 bases from V and 7 bases from J; bases unmatched to any gene: 7. CDR3 sequence reads: CASSYTGGAFEKLFF. In DNA form, the CDR3 reads TGTGCCAGCAGCTATACAGGGGGCGCGTTTGAAAAACTGTTTTTT.

The rearrangement joins TRBV6-5 to TRBJ1-1, with a weak D call TRBD1 (6 bases). CDR3 length equals 13 residues. V lost 8 bases, J lost 5 bases, and 15 bases lay in between. The germline V gene has CDR1 MNHEY and CDR2 SVGAGI. CDR3 DNA sequence: TGTGCCAGCCGGTCGGGGGGGCTGACTGAAGCTTTCTTT. This encodes CASRSGGLTEAFF.

The chain carries TRBV5-1 and TRBJ1-2; no clear D gene. The V gene's germline CDR1 is SGHRS and CDR2 YFSETQ. Deletions cut 0 bases from V and 0 bases from J, with 6 bases between. CDR3 length: 14 residues. The CDR3 sequence: CASSLDTTNYGYTF. The CDR3 nucleotides are TGCGCCAGCAGCTTGGACACGACTAACTATGGCTACACCTTC.

CDR3 in DNA: TGTGCCACCAGCAGAGATCCCAATAATTCACCCCTCCACTTT. The encoded protein is CATSRDPNNSPLHF. The chain is built from TRBV15 and TRBJ1-6; D is unclear. V was cut by 0 bases and J by 5 bases, with 5 bases left in between. Germline CDR1 LNHNV, CDR2 YYDKDF (reference sequence). CDR3 length: 14 amino acids.